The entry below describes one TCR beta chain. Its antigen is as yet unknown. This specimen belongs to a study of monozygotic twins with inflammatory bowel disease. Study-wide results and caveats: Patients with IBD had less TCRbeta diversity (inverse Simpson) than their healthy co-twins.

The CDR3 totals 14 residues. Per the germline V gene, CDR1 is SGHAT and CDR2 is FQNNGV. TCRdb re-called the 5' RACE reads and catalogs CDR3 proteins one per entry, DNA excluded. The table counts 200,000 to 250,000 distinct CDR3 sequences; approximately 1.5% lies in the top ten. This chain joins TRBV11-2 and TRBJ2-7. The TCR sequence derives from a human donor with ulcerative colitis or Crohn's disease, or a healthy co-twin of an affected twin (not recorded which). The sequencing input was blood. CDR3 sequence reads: CASSSDRGSYEQYF.